This is a list of T cell receptor beta chains from one sample in a study of cytomegalovirus exposure and HLA in healthy donors. Libraries were prepared by immunoSEQ multiplex PCR; TCRdb keeps only in-frame clonotypes and omits some of them. Here the sample spans about 150,000 clones, 77% being singletons. Sample: PBMCs. These receptor sequences come from a male donor in good health and CMV-seronegative. The CDR3 runs from the conserved cysteine through the conserved F or W.

v_call	j_call	cdr3_aa
TRBV14	TRBJ1-6	CASSQLTGNNSPLHF
TRBV4-1	.	CASSQVTGASSYEQYF
TRBV6-1	TRBJ1-1	CASSEDRGLMNTEAFF
TRBV7-7	TRBJ1-4	CASSFGSTEKLFF
TRBV14	TRBJ2-1	CASSQAGDWNEQFF
TRBV7-7	TRBJ2-1	CASSSRTHNEQFF
TRBV4-3	TRBJ1-1	CASSQSRRAVDTEAFF
TRBV6-1	TRBJ2-7	CASTQDRASYEQYF
TRBV4-3	TRBJ2-1	CASSQDWGAGTSGGAGNEQFF
TRBV10-2	TRBJ1-2	CRKRGRFLGPRANYGYTF
TRBV5-1	TRBJ2-1	CASSLPHELTGNEQFF
TRBV11-2	TRBJ2-7	CASSPTDYRWEQYF
TRBV5-4	.	CASSRAGTESHEQYF
TRBV10-3	TRBJ2-3	CAIRPGGLAGGDTQYF
TRBV6-5	TRBJ2-6	CASSYDSPPGANVLTF
TRBV13	TRBJ2-3	CASSLVADTQYF
TRBV5-1	TRBJ2-1	CASSLGQFDEQFF
TRBV7-9	TRBJ1-5	CASSMDRVQPQHF
TRBV2	TRBJ2-3	CASSDLLAGAYTQYF
TRBV5-1	TRBJ1-1	CASSAEPPRNTEAFF
TRBV7-9	TRBJ2-2	CASSLGTSGNTGELFF
TRBV6-4	TRBJ2-3	CASSGTSGADTQYF
TRBV10-3	TRBJ1-1	CAIRTDRLNTEAFF
TRBV2	.	CASSVVDRGYEQYF
TRBV7-9	TRBJ2-7	CASSRRQGVNEQYF
TRBV4-3	TRBJ1-6	CASSQEWQGSSPLHF
TRBV30	TRBJ1-2	CAWFPSGLHGYTF
TRBV5-8	TRBJ1-2	CASSRGQLVPNGYTF
TRBV7-8	TRBJ2-7	CASSYGLANYEQYF
TRBV18	TRBJ2-7	CASSTPSGRAYEQYF
TRBV5-6	TRBJ1-3	CASSFKRGNTIYF
TRBV6-1	TRBJ2-3	CASSEASRGDTQYF
TRBV29-1	TRBJ2-5	CSVGTRGETQYF
TRBV6-6	TRBJ2-4	CASSLSGAKNIQYF
TRBV7-9	TRBJ1-4	CASSRDRGSATNEKLFF
TRBV6-1	TRBJ2-7	CASSEFGYEQYF
TRBV5-1	TRBJ2-1	CASSAGGDRRYNEQFF
TRBV7-3	TRBJ2-5	CASSPGRSDSETQYF
TRBV5-6	TRBJ2-1	CASTLRTSGSNEQFF
TRBV19	TRBJ2-1	CASSRALAGWDGEQFF
TRBV28	.	CASTGAIHEQYF